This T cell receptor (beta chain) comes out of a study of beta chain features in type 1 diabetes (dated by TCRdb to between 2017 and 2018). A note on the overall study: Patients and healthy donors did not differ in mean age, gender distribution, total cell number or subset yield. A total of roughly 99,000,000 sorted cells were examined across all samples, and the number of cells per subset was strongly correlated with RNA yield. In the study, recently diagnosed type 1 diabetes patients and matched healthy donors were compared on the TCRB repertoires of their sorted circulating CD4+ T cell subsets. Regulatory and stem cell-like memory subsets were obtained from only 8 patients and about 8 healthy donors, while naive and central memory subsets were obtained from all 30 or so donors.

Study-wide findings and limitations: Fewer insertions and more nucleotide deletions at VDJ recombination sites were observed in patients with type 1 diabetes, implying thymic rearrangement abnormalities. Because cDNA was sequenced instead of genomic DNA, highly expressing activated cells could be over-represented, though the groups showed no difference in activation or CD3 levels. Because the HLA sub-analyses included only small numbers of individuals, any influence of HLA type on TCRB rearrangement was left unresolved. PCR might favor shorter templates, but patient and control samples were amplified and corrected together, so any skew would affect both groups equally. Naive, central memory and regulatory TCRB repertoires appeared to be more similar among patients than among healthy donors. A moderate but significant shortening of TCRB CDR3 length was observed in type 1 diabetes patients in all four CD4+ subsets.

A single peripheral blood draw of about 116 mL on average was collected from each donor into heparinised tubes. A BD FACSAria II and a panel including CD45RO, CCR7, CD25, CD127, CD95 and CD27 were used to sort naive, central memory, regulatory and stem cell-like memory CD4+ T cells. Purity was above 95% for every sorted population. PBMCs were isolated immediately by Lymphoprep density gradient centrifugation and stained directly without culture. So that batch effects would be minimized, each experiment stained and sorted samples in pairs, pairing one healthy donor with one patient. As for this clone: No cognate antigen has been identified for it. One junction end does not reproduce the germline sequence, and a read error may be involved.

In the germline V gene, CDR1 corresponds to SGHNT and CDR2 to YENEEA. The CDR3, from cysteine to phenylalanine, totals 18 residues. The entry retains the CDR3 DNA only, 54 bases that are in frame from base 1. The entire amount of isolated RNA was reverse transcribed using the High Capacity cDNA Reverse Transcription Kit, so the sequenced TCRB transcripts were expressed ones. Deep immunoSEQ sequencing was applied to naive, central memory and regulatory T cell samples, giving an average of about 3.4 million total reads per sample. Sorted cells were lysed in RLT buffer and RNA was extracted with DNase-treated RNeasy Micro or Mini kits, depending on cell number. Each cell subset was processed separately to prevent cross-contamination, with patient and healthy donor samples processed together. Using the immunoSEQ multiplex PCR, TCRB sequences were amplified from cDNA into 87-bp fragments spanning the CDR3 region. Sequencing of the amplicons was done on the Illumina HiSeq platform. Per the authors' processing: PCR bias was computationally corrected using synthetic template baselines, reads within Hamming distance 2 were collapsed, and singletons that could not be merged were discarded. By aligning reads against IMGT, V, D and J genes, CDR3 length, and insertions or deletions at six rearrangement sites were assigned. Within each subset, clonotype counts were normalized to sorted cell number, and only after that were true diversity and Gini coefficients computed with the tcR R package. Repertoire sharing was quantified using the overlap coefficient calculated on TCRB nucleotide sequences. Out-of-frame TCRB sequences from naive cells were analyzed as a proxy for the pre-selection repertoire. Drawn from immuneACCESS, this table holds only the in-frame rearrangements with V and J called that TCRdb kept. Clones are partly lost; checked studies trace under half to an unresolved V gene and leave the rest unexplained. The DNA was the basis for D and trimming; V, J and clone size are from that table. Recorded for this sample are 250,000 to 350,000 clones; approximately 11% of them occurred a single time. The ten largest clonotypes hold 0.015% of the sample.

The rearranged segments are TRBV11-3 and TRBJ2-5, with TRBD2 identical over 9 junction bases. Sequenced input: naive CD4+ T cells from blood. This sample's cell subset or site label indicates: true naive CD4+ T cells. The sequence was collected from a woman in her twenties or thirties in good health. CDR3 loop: CASSLGSSGNTPQGTQYF. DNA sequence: TGTGCCAGCAGCTTAGGGTCTAGCGGGAACACACCTCAAGGGACCCAGTACTTC.